The 28 T cell receptor beta chains below all came from one sample that was sequenced in a study of cytomegalovirus exposure and HLA in healthy donors. In the PCR, 60 Vbeta and 13 Jbeta primers were used. Data came from immunoSEQ multiplex PCR; TCRdb stores just in-frame clones and leaves some out. The profile shows 85,000 to 120,000 clones, more than 75% of them singletons. Sequencing input: PBMCs. These receptors originate from a woman aged 45-60 years in good health and CMV-seropositive.

This clone showed up just once. V and J are TRBV28 and TRBJ1-2; TRBD1 matches 9 bases. Looked up from germline, CDR1 is MDHEN and CDR2 is SYDVKM. Losses at the gene ends were 8 bases for V and 2 bases for J; bases not matched to a gene: 6. This CDR3 region has 14 residues. CDR3 DNA: TGTGCCAGCTCCGGGACAGGGCACAACTATGGCTACACCTTC. Amino acids: CASSGTGHNYGYTF.

A few counts support this clone. This rearrangement joins TRBV7-6 to TRBJ2-7; possibly TRBD1 for D (5 bases). Germline values: CDR1 SGHVS, CDR2 FNYEAQ. This CDR3 has 16 residues. Trimming removed 3 bases at V and 3 bases at J, with 18 bases between. The CDR3 nucleotides read TGTGCCAGCAGCTTGCAAAGCCCTGGGCAGGGCTACGAGCAGTACTTC. It specifies CASSLQSPGQGYEQYF.

The chain is built from TRBV19 and TRBJ1-5, with 10 bases that match TRBD1. J gave up 4 bases and V 6 bases, and 9 bases lay outside the gene matches. Per the germline V gene, CDR1 is LNHDA and CDR2 is SQIVND (reference sequence). The CDR3 has 16 amino acids. CDR3: CASRKGDRGINQPQHF. In DNA, the CDR3 is TGTGCCAGTAGGAAAGGGGACAGGGGAATTAATCAGCCCCAGCATTTT.

The chain combines TRBV27 with TRBJ2-1; 11 bases line up with TRBD2. The length of the CDR3 is 15 residues. V dropped 4 bases and J dropped 9; count of bases not matched to a gene: 8. Germline lookup yields CDR1 MNHEY and CDR2 SMNVEV (reference sequence). The CDR3 region is CASSSTSGVAGEQFF. The CDR3 DNA reads as TGTGCCAGCAGTTCGACTAGCGGGGTGGCTGGTGAGCAGTTCTTC.

The V gene is TRBV6-6, the J gene TRBJ2-7; TRBD2 agrees at 15 bases. The CDR3 runs 16 residues. CDR1 and CDR2 (germline): MNHNY, SVGAGI (reference sequence). V lost 5 bases, J lost 6 bases, and 8 bases stayed unmatched. The CDR3 sequence: CASSRTSGGESGEQYF. The CDR3 DNA reads TGTGCCAGCAGTCGGACTAGCGGGGGGGAGTCGGGCGAGCAGTACTTC.

The sample holds a few counts of this clone. J is TRBJ1-4 and V is TRBV6-1; 8 nucleotides match TRBD1. V dropped 6 bases and J dropped 8; count of bases not matched to a gene: 2. CDR3 size: 12 residues. Germline CDR1 MNHNS, CDR2 SASEGT. The CDR3 nucleotides are TGTGCCAGCAGGGACAGGGTAGAAAAACTGTTTTTT. It is translated as CASRDRVEKLFF.

This clone was counted only a few times. The chain joins TRBV9 to TRBJ2-3; 7 bases are shared with TRBD2. The CDR3 consists of 16 residues. The V gene's germline CDR1 is SGDLS and CDR2 YYNGEE. J lost 8 bases, V lost 1 base, and 13 bases had no gene match. This chain's CDR3 is CASSVFENRASGTQYF. The DNA of the CDR3 is TGTGCCAGCAGCGTATTCGAGAACCGGGCTAGCGGTACGCAGTATTTT.

The gene calls are TRBV6-5 and TRBJ1-4, with a possible D match to TRBD1 (6 bases). The germline V and J ends were trimmed by 6 bases and 5 bases, with 13 bases remaining between them. The CDR3 sequence is 14 residues long. Per the germline V gene, CDR1 is MNHEY and CDR2 is SVGAGI. CDR3 residues: CASSRRGWNEKLFF. The CDR3 nucleotides are TGTGCCAGCAGCCGCAGGGGCTGGAATGAAAAACTGTTTTTT.

This clone was observed a handful of times. The chain carries TRBV6-1 and TRBJ1-4, with 9 bases lining up with TRBD1. The CDR3 consists of 13 residues. The germline V gene encodes CDR1 MNHNS and CDR2 SASEGT. J was trimmed by 6 bases and V by 7 bases; bases with no gene match: 3. CDR3 DNA: TGTGCCAGCAACCGGGACAGGGATGAAAAACTGTTTTTT. Protein product: CASNRDRDEKLFF.

The genes are TRBV19 and TRBJ2-5; 10 bases map to TRBD2. CDR3 size: 18 residues. The V and J ends lost 3 bases and 9 bases, in that order; junction bases with no gene match: 19. CDR1 LNHDA and CDR2 SQIVND come from the germline V gene (reference sequence). As DNA, the CDR3 is TGTGCCAGTAGTATGTCTTCGTGGTCTAGCGGGGGCCCGGGGGCCCAGTACTTC. The encoded protein is CASSMSSWSSGGPGAQYF.

This chain joins TRBV28 and TRBJ1-2, with TRBD1 identical over 9 bases. Germline CDR1 and CDR2: MDHEN and SYDVKM. The V and J ends lost 6 bases and 7 bases, in that order; junction bases with no gene match: 12. CDR3 length equals 15 residues. The CDR3 nucleotides read TGTGCCAGCAGGTTACCCACAGGGGGCGCGGGTGGCTACACCTTC. This sequence encodes CASRLPTGGAGGYTF.

The chain uses TRBV5-1 and TRBJ2-5; possible D gene TRBD1, 6 bases. The CDR3 has 18 amino acids. Germline CDR1 is SGHRS and CDR2 is YFSETQ. Trimming removed 1 base at V and 5 bases at J, with 24 bases between. In DNA form, the CDR3 reads TGCGCCAGCAGCTTGAAAGAAGGCGTTGTCCTGCAGGGGGAGACCCAGTACTTC. This encodes CASSLKEGVVLQGETQYF.

The chain is built from TRBV19 and TRBJ1-3, with D tentatively TRBD1 (5 bases). Trimming cost V 5 bases and J 0 bases, with 14 bases left between them. Germline CDR1 LNHDA, CDR2 SQIVND (reference sequence). The CDR3 extends over 16 amino acids. CDR3 sequence: CASSLQASHSGNTIYF. In DNA form, the CDR3 reads TGTGCCAGTAGTTTACAGGCGTCCCACTCTGGAAACACCATATATTTT.

Only a few counts were recorded for this clone. The chain recombines TRBV15 with TRBJ1-5; maybe TRBD1 (6 bases). Germline-derived CDR1 and CDR2 are LNHNV and YYDKDF (reference sequence). V dropped 5 bases and J dropped 7 bases, with 12 bases sitting between them. The CDR3 has 13 residues. This chain's CDR3 is CATSGGDRQPQHF. For the CDR3, the DNA is TGTGCCACCAGCGGGGGAGACAGGCAGCCCCAGCATTTT.

In its sample, this clone was seen once. The gene calls are TRBV28 and TRBJ2-7, with 10 bases that match TRBD1. CDR1 is MDHEN and CDR2 is SYDVKM in the germline V gene. The CDR3 spans 15 residues. The ends lost 8 bases at V and 2 bases at J; junction bases unmatched: 9. CDR3 nucleotide sequence: TGTGCCAGCCCCCCAGCGGGGACAGGGGCCTACGAGCAGTACTTC. Protein product: CASPPAGTGAYEQYF.

The rearrangement uses TRBV5-1 and TRBJ2-1; TRBD1 is a possible D gene (5 bases). The germline gives CDR1 SGHRS, CDR2 YFSETQ. The CDR3 is 14 amino acids. V lost 2 bases, J lost 3 bases, and 9 bases lay in between. Here the CDR3 reads CASSFAQGYNEQFF. Here the CDR3 DNA reads TGCGCCAGCAGCTTCGCCCAGGGCTACAATGAGCAGTTCTTC.

In nucleotides, the CDR3 is TGCGCCAGCAGCTTGGTTGGTTATGGGGCGGGGGAGACCCAGTACTTC. Translated, it gives CASSLVGYGAGETQYF. This rearrangement joins TRBV5-1 to TRBJ2-5; D might be TRBD2 (6 bases). The germline V gene encodes CDR1 SGHRS and CDR2 YFSETQ. CDR3 length: 16 amino acids. Trimming took off 0 bases at V and 5 bases at J, with 17 bases between the two ends.

The chain links TRBV11-1 to TRBJ1-1, with 8 bases matching TRBD1. The CDR3 totals 13 residues. The germline V gene has CDR1 SGHAT and CDR2 FQDESV (reference sequence). V gave up 0 bases and J gave up 10 bases; unmatched junction bases: 4. The CDR3 sequence: CASSLAQGARAFF. The CDR3 coding sequence is TGTGCCAGCAGCTTAGCTCAGGGGGCGAGAGCTTTCTTT.

This clone was picked up a small number of times. CDR3 in DNA: TGTGCCAGCGGCGCTTGGGAGGGGTTTAGCAATCAGCCCCAGCATTTT. Translating gives CASGAWEGFSNQPQHF. The chain combines TRBV6-6 with TRBJ1-5, with D possibly TRBD1 on 5 matching bases. CDR3 size: 16 residues. Germline lookup yields CDR1 MNHNY and CDR2 SVGAGI (reference sequence). V was shortened by 8 bases and J by 0 bases, with 17 bases between the two germline ends.

This chain links TRBV28 with TRBJ2-7; D may be TRBD2 (6 bases). Germline lookup yields CDR1 MDHEN and CDR2 SYDVKM. V was trimmed by 7 bases and J by 4 bases, leaving 17 bases between them. The CDR3 consists of 14 residues. The CDR3 DNA follows: TGTGCCAGCACCTTGAGTGTGGGGGGTTACGAGCAGTACTTC. It yields the protein CASTLSVGGYEQYF.

The CDR3 loop reads CASSLSAREAFF. CDR3 DNA: TGTGCCAGCAGTCTCTCCGCCCGGGAAGCTTTCTTT. The chain joins TRBV28 to TRBJ1-1, with unresolved D. This CDR3 has 12 amino acids. Trimming cost V 5 bases and J 8 bases, with 12 bases left between them. Germline CDR1 and CDR2: MDHEN and SYDVKM.

The chain links TRBV6-5 to TRBJ2-7; a possible D gene is TRBD1 (5 bases). The germline V and J ends were trimmed by 0 bases and 3 bases, with 12 bases remaining between them. Germline lookup yields CDR1 MNHEY and CDR2 SVGAGI. The CDR3 has 15 residues. CDR3 nucleotides: TGTGCCAGCAGTTACTCTATGGGGCTCATCTACGAGCAGTACTTC. Residues: CASSYSMGLIYEQYF.

The CDR3 bases are TGCGCCAGCAGCCATTCGACAGCAACTAATGAAAAACTGTTTTTT. It specifies CASSHSTATNEKLFF. The gene calls are TRBV4-3 and TRBJ1-4; tentatively, D is TRBD1 (5 bases). V lost 3 bases, J lost 0 bases, and 8 bases lay in between. Germline V gene data show CDR1 as LGHNA and CDR2 as YSLEER. This CDR3 has 15 residues.

The chain couples TRBV5-1 to TRBJ1-1; D remains ambiguous. Germline V CDR1 and CDR2: SGHRS, YFSETQ. The CDR3 is 13 residues long. V was shortened by 0 bases and J by 1 base, with 4 bases between the two germline ends. Written as DNA, the CDR3 is TGCGCCAGCAGCTTGGGGAGGAACACTGAAGCTTTCTTT. Protein product: CASSLGRNTEAFF.

CDR3 nucleotide sequence: TGTGCCAGCAGCCCCGGACGACTAGCGGGGACCTACGAGCAGTACTTC. Residues: CASSPGRLAGTYEQYF. This chain connects TRBV7-9 to TRBJ2-7, with 11 bases fitting TRBD2. Germline V gene data show CDR1 as SEHNR and CDR2 as FQNEAQ (reference sequence). Trimming took 5 bases from V and 2 from J; bases not matched to a gene: 8. This CDR3 has 16 amino acids.

This chain links TRBV29-1 with TRBJ2-7, with 10 nucleotides matching TRBD1. Germline CDR1 and CDR2: SQVTM and ANQGSEA. J gave up 5 bases and V 4 bases, and 5 bases lay outside the gene matches. The CDR3 is 13 amino acids. This CDR3 reads CSVAGTGANEQYF. For the CDR3, the DNA is TGCAGCGTTGCCGGGACAGGGGCTAACGAGCAGTACTTC.

The V and J genes are TRBV5-1 and TRBJ2-7; no clear D. Trimming took 2 bases from V and 2 from J, leaving 11 bases between them. Germline CDR1 is SGHRS and CDR2 is YFSETQ. CDR3 length equals 14 residues. The CDR3 coding sequence is TGCGCCAGCAGCTTCCAGGCGATACCCTACGAGCAGTACTTC. Amino acid sequence: CASSFQAIPYEQYF.

This clone came up once. The rearrangement uses TRBV6-1 and TRBJ1-3; D unresolved. CDR3 size: 13 residues. CDR1 is MNHNS, CDR2 SASEGT, per germline. Trimming removed 5 bases at V and 0 bases at J, with 5 bases between. CDR3 residues: CASSLFSGNTIYF. The CDR3 DNA sequence: TGTGCCAGCAGTCTTTTCTCTGGAAACACCATATATTTT.